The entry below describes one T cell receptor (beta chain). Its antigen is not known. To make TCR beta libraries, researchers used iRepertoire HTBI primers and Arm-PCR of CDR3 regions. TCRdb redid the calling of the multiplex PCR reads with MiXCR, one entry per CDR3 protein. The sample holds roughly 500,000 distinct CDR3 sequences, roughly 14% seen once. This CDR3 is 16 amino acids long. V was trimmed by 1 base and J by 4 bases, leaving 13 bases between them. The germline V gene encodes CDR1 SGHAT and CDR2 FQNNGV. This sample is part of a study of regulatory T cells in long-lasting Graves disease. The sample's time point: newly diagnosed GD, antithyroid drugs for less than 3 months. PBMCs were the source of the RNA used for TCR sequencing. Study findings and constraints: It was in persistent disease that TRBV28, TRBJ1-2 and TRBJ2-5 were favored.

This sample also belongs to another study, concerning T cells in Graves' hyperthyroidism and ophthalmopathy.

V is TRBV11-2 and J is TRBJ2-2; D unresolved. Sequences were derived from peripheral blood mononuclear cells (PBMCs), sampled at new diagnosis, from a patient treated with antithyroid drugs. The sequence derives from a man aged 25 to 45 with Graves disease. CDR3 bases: TGTGCCAGCAGCTTAGGGACGGTAGTGGGCACCGGGGAGCTGTTTTTT. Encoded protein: CASSLGTVVGTGELFF.